This T cell receptor (beta chain) was recorded in a study of identical twins. Study-level points and caveats: With beta out-of-frame sequences, excess sharing by twins was weaker. Out-of-frame alpha sequences that twins shared showed excess low generation probability.

Template switching added a universal primer binding site, and final cDNA carried unique molecular identifiers. MiXCR, run by TCRdb on the 5' RACE reads, gives a single entry per CDR3 protein. The top ten clones hold 2.5% to 3.5% of a sample with some 240,000 distinct CDR3 sequences, around 8.3% of them seen once. Healthy Caucasians provided all donations. As to this clonotype: Antigen specificity is unknown.

Unmatched junction bases numbered 12, after V lost 0 bases and J lost 1 base. This CDR3 is 19 amino acids long. Germline V CDR1 and CDR2: SQVTM, ANQGSEA. The same sample was also studied in work on yellow fever vaccine responses in identical twins.

Material for sequencing was CD8+ T cells sorted from blood. The V gene is TRBV29-1, the J gene TRBJ2-3, with 11 bases aligning to TRBD2. This receptor was taken from a woman between 18 and 29 years old in good health. The CDR3 coding sequence is TGCAGCGTTGAAGATTGGACGTCGACTAGCGGGATACGCACAGATACGCAGTATTTT. Its protein is CSVEDWTSTSGIRTDTQYF.